Below are 15 T cell receptor beta chains sequenced from a single sample in a study of shared clonotypes between healthy human individuals. Using immunoSEQ multiplex PCR, the repertoire was profiled, and TCRdb retains in-frame clones only, with some absent. The sample includes around 1.1 million clones, approximately 80% seen only once; the top ten take 0.5% to 0.65%. The material sequenced was memory CD4+ T cells from PBMCs. Indicated subset: CD45RA-negative fraction. The receptors were gathered from a man younger than 35 in good health. Some clones in this sample may be carry-over from other donors' samples.

This clone was seen repeatedly, ten times or more. This chain joins TRBV5-1 and TRBJ2-3, with D perhaps matching TRBD2 (8 bases). V gave up 7 bases and J gave up 4 bases, with 19 bases separating them. The CDR3 is made up of 15 amino acids. Germline V CDR1 and CDR2: SGHRS, YFSETQ. CDR3 sequence (DNA): TGCGCCAGCGGACCGAGGGGGCGGGAGGCAGATACGCAGTATTTT. Its protein product is CASGPRGREADTQYF.

The rearrangement joins TRBV28 to TRBJ2-1; 9 nucleotides line up with TRBD2. The V and J ends lost 4 bases and 4 bases, in that order; junction bases with no gene match: 8. The germline gives CDR1 MDHEN, CDR2 SYDVKM. This CDR3 spans 16 amino acids. CDR3 protein: CASSSRSGSSYNEQFF. The CDR3 nucleotides read TGTGCCAGCAGTTCTCGTAGCGGGAGTTCTTACAATGAGCAGTTCTTC.

The chain has TRBV5-3 and TRBJ2-1; 12 bases map to TRBD2. TRBV5-3 is an ORF for which the function is uncertain. Trimming at V came to 2 bases and at J to 8 bases, leaving 5 bases not matched to a gene. The CDR3 totals 15 residues. The CDR3 sequence: CARSFGLAGRYEQFF. DNA for the CDR3: TGTGCCAGAAGCTTCGGACTAGCGGGAAGGTATGAGCAGTTCTTC.

The chain carries TRBV7-2 and TRBJ2-3; 11 nucleotides line up with TRBD2. Trimming took 4 bases from V and 13 from J; bases not matched to a gene: 13. The length of the CDR3 is 15 residues. The germline CDR1 and CDR2 sequences are SGHTA and FQGNSA. The CDR3 DNA reads TGTGCCAGCAGCTCAAATAGCGGGAGGGCCTTCGAAGAGTATTTT. Translating it yields CASSSNSGRAFEEYF.

V is TRBV4-1 and J is TRBJ1-4; perhaps TRBD1 as D (5 bases). With 0 bases removed from V and 2 bases from J, the gap between germline ends came to 16 bases. The germline V gene has CDR1 MGHRA and CDR2 YSYEKL. There are 18 residues in the CDR3. The CDR3 region is CASSQDDIGTHTNEKLFF. The CDR3 coding sequence is TGCGCCAGCAGCCAAGATGACATAGGGACCCATACTAATGAAAAACTGTTTTTT.

The CDR3 nucleotides are TGTGCCAGCAGTTACTCTTGGACTAGCGGGAAGCAGTTCTTC. It codes for CASSYSWTSGKQFF. The rearrangement uses TRBV6-5 and TRBJ2-1, with 12 bases identical to TRBD2. Germline V gives CDR1 MNHEY, CDR2 SVGAGI. The CDR3 is made up of 14 amino acids. The ends lost 0 bases at V and 11 bases at J; junction bases unmatched: 2.

V gene TRBV5-6 combines with J gene TRBJ2-2; D gene unclear. CDR1 SGHDT and CDR2 YYEEEE come from the germline V gene. There are 14 residues in the CDR3. V was trimmed by 2 bases and J by 2 bases, leaving 7 bases between them. CDR3 sequence reads: CASSFKPNTGELFF. The CDR3 DNA follows: TGTGCCAGCAGCTTCAAGCCCAACACCGGGGAGCTGTTTTTT.

This sequence joins TRBV5-1 and TRBJ2-5; D unclear. CDR1 is SGHRS, CDR2 YFSETQ, per germline. Trimming took 0 bases from V and 3 from J, leaving 6 bases between them. The CDR3 totals 13 residues. CDR3 residues: CASSLGLEETQYF. In DNA form, the CDR3 reads TGCGCCAGCAGCTTGGGGCTGGAAGAGACCCAGTACTTC.

V usage is TRBV6-5 and J usage is TRBJ1-2; 9 bases fit TRBD1. V was pared by 0 bases and J by 5 bases, with 4 bases of the junction left unmatched. The germline V gene encodes CDR1 MNHEY and CDR2 SVGAGI. This CDR3 is built from 15 residues. The CDR3 reads CASSYSGTGRYGYTF. DNA for the CDR3: TGTGCCAGCAGTTACTCAGGGACAGGGAGGTATGGCTACACCTTC.

This clone was detected a few times. The chain combines TRBV13 with TRBJ2-1, with D uncertain. This CDR3 is 15 amino acids long. V lost 0 bases and J lost 9, with 15 bases in between. Germline assignment: CDR1 PRHDT and CDR2 FYEKMQ (reference sequence). Here the CDR3 DNA reads TGTGCCAGCAGCTTAGGCGAGGCGACTCCCGGTGAGCAGTTCTTC. Translating gives CASSLGEATPGEQFF.

The V gene is TRBV5-5, the J gene TRBJ1-4; D gene unclear. CDR3 length: 16 amino acids. Germline V gene lookup returns CDR1 SGHKS and CDR2 YYEKEE (reference sequence). V was pared by 4 bases and J by 0 bases, with 13 bases between. The CDR3 DNA reads as TGTGCCAGCAGCGTAGGACGAAGCGCAACTAATGAAAAACTGTTTTTT. Its translation: CASSVGRSATNEKLFF. Supplemented by reference TRBV5-5 and TRBJ1-4, the full variable domain reads DAGVTQSPTHLIKTRGQQVTLRCSPISGHKSVSWYQQVLGQGPQFIFQYYEKEERGRGNFPDRFSARQFPNYSSELNVNALLLGDSALYLCASSVGRSATNEKLFFGSGTQLSVL.

The table lists this clone with a count of one. The gene calls are TRBV30 and TRBJ1-6; TRBD1 is a possible D gene (6 bases). Germline CDR1 reads GTSNPN; CDR2 reads SVGIG (reference sequence). Trimming shortened V by 1 base and J by 8 bases, and 9 bases separated the two germline ends. The CDR3 is 13 residues long. The CDR3: CAWSDRVHSPLHF. Written as DNA, the CDR3 is TGTGCCTGGAGTGACAGGGTCCATTCACCCCTCCACTTT.

With regard to this clone: This specimen includes other DNA sequences encoding the same CDR3. The J gene is TRBJ2-3, the V gene TRBV28, with 7 bases identical to TRBD2. V was clipped by 2 bases and J by 0 bases; unmatched bases: 5. The CDR3 covers 16 residues. From germline, CDR1 is MDHEN and CDR2 SYDVKM. The CDR3 region is CASSLGLAASTDTQYF. In nucleotides, the CDR3 is TGTGCCAGCAGTTTAGGGCTAGCGGCTAGCACAGATACGCAGTATTTT.

The chain recombines TRBV5-1 with TRBJ2-5; 7 positions agree with TRBD2. Germline V gene sequence: CDR1 SGHRS, CDR2 YFSETQ. The length of the CDR3 is 17 residues. V dropped 0 bases and J dropped 2; count of bases not matched to a gene: 10. CDR3 in amino acids: CASSLALRLADQETQYF. The CDR3 DNA reads as TGCGCCAGCAGCTTGGCATTACGGCTAGCGGATCAAGAGACCCAGTACTTC.

The chain combines TRBV20-1 with TRBJ1-1; the D is unclear. This CDR3 has 10 residues. V was clipped by 5 bases and J by 11 bases, with 12 bases between them. The V gene's germline CDR1 is DFQATT and CDR2 SNEGSKA (reference sequence). CDR3 coding DNA: TGCAGTGCTCCCTTTGGAGCGGCTTTCTTT. As protein: CSAPFGAAFF.